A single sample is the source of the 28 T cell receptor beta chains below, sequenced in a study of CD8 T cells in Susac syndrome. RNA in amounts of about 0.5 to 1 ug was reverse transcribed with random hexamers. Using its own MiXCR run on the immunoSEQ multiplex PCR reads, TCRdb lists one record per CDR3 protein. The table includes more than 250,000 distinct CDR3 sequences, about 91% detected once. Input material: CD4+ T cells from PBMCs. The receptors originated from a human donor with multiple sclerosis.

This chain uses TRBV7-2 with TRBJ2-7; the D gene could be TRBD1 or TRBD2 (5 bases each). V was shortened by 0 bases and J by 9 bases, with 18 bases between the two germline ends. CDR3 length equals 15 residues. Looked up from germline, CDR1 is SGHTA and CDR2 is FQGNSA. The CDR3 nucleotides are TGTGCCAGCAGCTTAGCCCTGGGGGACCAATTGGGGCAGTACTTC. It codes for CASSLALGDQLGQYF.

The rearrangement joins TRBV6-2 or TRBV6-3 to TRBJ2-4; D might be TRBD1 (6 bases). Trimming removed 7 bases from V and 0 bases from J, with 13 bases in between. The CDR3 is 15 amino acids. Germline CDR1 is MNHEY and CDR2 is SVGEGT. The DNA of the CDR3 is TGTGCCAGCAACGAGATCAGGGGAGCCAAAAACATTCAGTACTTC. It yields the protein CASNEIRGAKNIQYF.

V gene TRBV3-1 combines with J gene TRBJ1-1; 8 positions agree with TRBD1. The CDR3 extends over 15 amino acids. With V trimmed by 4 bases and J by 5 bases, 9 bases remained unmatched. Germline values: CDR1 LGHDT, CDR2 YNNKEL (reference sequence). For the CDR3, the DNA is TGTGCCAGCAGCCTCCGACAGGGGATCGGGACTGAAGCTTTCTTT. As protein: CASSLRQGIGTEAFF.

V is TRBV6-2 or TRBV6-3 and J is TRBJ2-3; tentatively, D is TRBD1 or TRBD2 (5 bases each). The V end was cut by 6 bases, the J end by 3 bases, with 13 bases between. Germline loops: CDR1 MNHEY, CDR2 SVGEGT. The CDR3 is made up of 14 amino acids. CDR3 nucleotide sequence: TGTGCCAGCAGGACCGGGACCGCAACAGATACGCAGTATTTT. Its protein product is CASRTGTATDTQYF.

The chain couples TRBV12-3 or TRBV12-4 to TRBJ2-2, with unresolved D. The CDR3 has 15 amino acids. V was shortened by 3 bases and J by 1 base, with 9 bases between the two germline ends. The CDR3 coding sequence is TGTGCCAGCAGTTTTTGGTACGGGAACACCGGGGAGCTGTTTTTT. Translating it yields CASSFWYGNTGELFF.

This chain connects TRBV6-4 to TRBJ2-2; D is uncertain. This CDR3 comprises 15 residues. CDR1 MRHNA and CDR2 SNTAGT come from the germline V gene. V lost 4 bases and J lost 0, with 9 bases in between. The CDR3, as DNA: TGTGCCAGCAGTGTAGACTTCCCGAACACCGGGGAGCTGTTTTTT. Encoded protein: CASSVDFPNTGELFF.

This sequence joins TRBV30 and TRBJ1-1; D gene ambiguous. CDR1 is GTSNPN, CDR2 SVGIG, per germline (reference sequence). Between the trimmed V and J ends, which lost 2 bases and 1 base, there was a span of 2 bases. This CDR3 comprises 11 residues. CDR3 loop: CAWSRNTEAFF. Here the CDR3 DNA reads TGTGCCTGGAGTAGGAACACTGAAGCTTTCTTT.

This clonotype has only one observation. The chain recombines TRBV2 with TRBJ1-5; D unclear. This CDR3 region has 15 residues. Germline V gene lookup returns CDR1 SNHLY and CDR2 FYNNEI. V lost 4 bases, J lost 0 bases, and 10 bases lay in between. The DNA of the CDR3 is TGTGCCAGCAGTGTATCGGATTCTAGCAATCAGCCCCAGCATTTT. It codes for CASSVSDSSNQPQHF.

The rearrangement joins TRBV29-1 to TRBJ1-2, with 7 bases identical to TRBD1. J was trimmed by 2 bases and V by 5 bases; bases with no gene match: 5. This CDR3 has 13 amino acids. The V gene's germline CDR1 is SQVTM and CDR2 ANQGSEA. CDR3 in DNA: TGCAGCGTTTTGGCAGGGGGGAACTATGGCTACACCTTC. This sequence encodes CSVLAGGNYGYTF.

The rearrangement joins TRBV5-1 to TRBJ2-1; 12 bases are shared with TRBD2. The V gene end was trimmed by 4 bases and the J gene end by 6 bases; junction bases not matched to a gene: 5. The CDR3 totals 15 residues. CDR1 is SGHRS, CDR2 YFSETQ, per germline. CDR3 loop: CASSLAGGQGNEQFF. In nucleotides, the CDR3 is TGCGCCAGCAGCCTAGCGGGAGGGCAGGGCAATGAGCAGTTCTTC. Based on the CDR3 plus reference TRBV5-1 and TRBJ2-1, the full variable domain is KAGVTQTPRYLIKTRGQQVTLSCSPISGHRSVSWYQQTPGQGLQFLFEYFSETQRNKGNFPGRFSGRQFSNSRSEMNVSTLELGDSALYLCASSLAGGQGNEQFFGPGTRLTVL.

For the CDR3, the DNA is TGTGCCAGCAGTTACGGAGTTCCCTCAAAGTCCTACGAGCAGTACTTC. Protein: CASSYGVPSKSYEQYF. The chain combines TRBV6-6 with TRBJ2-7; no clear D gene. Trimming took off 2 bases at V and 1 base at J, with 15 bases between the two ends. Germline CDR1 MNHNY, CDR2 SVGAGI (reference sequence). CDR3 length: 16 residues.

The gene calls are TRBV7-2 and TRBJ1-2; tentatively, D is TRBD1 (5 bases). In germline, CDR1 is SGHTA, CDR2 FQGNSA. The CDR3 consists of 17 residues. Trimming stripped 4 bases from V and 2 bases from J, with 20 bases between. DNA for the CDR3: TGTGCCAGCAGCTCCCGGAGAGCGGGGGGACGGAACTATGGCTACACCTTC. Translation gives CASSSRRAGGRNYGYTF.

The CDR3 spells CASSYTGVNTGELFF. CDR3 nucleotide sequence: TGTGCCAGCAGTTACACGGGAGTAAACACCGGGGAGCTGTTTTTT. The chain combines TRBV6-2 or TRBV6-3 with TRBJ2-2, with D possibly matching TRBD2 (6 bases). This CDR3 has 15 residues. The V end lost 2 bases, the J end lost 2 bases, and 9 bases lay between the germline ends. Germline CDR1 MNHEY, CDR2 SVGEGT.

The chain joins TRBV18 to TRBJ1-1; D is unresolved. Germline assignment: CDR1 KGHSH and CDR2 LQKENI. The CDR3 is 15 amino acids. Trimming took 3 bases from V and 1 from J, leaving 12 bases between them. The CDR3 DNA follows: TGTGCCAGCTCACCCTCGGACGCCCGGAACACTGAAGCTTTCTTT. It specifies CASSPSDARNTEAFF. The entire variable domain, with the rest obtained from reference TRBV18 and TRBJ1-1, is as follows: NAGVMQNPRHLVRRRGQEARLRCSPMKGHSHVYWYRQLPEEGLKFMVYLQKENIIDESGMPKERFSAEFPKEGPSILRIQQVVRGDSAAYFCASSPSDARNTEAFFGQGTRLTVV.

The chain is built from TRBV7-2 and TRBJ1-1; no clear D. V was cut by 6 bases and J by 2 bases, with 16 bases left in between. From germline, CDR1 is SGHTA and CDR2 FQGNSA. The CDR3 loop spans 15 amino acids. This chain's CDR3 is CASSFTRVGNTEAFF. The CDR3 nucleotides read TGTGCCAGCAGTTTTACGAGGGTGGGTAACACTGAAGCTTTCTTT.

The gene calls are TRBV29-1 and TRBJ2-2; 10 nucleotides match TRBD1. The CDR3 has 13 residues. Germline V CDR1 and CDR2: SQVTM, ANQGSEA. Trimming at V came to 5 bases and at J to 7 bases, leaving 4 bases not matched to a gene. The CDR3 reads CSVSDRGFGELFF. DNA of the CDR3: TGCAGCGTTTCGGACAGGGGGTTCGGGGAGCTGTTTTTT.

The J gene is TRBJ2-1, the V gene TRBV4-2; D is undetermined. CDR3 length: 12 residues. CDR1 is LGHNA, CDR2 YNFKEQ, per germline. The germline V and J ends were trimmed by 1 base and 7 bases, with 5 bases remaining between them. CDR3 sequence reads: CASSQGGNEQFF. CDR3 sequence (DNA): TGTGCCAGCAGCCAAGGTGGTAATGAGCAGTTCTTC.

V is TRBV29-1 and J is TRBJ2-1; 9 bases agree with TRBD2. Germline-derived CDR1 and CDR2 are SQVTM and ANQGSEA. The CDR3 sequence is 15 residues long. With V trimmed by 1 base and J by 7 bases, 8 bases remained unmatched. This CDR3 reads CSVEGSSGRLNEQFF. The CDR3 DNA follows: TGCAGCGTTGAAGGCTCAAGCGGGAGGTTGAATGAGCAGTTCTTC.

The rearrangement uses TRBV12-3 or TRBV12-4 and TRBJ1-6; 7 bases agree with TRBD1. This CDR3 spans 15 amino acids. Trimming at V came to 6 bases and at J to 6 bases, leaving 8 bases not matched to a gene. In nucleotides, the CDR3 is TGTGCCAGCAGGGCCGACAGGGTCCTTAATTCACCCCTCCACTTT. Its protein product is CASRADRVLNSPLHF.

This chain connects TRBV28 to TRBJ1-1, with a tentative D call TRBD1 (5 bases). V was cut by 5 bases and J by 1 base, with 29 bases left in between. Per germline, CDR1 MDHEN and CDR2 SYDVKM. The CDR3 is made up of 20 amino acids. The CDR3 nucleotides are TGTGCCAGCAGTCGACCAAATCACTGGCTCAGGGAAGGGACGAACACTGAAGCTTTCTTT. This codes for CASSRPNHWLREGTNTEAFF.

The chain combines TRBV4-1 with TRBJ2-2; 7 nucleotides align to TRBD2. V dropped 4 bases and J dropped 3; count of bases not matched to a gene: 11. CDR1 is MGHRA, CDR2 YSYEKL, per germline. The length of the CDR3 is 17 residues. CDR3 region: CASSPGRARRDTGELFF. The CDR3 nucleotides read TGCGCCAGCAGCCCAGGGAGGGCCAGACGGGACACCGGGGAGCTGTTTTTT.

CDR3 nucleotide sequence: TGTGCCAGCAGCCCAAGAGGACGGTACTCTGGGGCCAACGTCCTGACTTTC. It encodes CASSPRGRYSGANVLTF. V and J are TRBV14 and TRBJ2-6; D gene uncertain. Germline CDR1 and CDR2: SGHDN and FVKESK. The CDR3 totals 17 residues. The germline V and J ends were trimmed by 4 bases and 0 bases, with 13 bases remaining between them.

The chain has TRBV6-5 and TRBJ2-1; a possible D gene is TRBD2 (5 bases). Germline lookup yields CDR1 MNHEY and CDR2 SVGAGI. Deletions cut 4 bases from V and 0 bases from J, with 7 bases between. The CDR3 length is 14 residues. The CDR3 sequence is CASSFGGSYNEQFF. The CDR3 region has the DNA TGTGCCAGCAGTTTTGGAGGCTCCTACAATGAGCAGTTCTTC.

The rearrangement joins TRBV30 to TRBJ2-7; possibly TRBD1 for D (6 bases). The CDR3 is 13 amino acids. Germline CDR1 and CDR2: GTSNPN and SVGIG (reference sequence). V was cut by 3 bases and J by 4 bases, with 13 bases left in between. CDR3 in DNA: TGTGCCTGGAGGAATCTACAGGGTTACGAGCAGTACTTC. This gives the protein CAWRNLQGYEQYF. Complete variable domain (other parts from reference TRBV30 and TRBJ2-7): SQTIHQWPATLVQPVGSPLSLECTVEGTSNPNLYWYRQAAGRGLQLLFYSVGIGQISSEVPQNLSASRPQDRQFILSSKKLLLSDSGFYLCAWRNLQGYEQYFGPGTRLTVT.

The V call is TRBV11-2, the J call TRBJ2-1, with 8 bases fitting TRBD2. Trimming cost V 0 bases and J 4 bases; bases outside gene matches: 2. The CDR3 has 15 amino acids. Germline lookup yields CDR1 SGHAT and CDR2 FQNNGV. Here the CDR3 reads CASSLDPSGYNEQFF. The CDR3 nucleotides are TGTGCCAGCAGCTTAGACCCTAGCGGGTACAATGAGCAGTTCTTC.

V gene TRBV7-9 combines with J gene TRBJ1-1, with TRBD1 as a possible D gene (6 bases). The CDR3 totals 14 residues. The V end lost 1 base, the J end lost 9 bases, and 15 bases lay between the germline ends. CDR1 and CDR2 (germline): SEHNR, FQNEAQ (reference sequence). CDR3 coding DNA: TGTGCCAGCAGCTTAGAAGGCTGGACAGATCAAGCTTTCTTT. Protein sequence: CASSLEGWTDQAFF.

CDR3 DNA: TGTGCCAGCGATGATGGGAACTATGGCTACACCTTC. It codes for CASDDGNYGYTF. V usage is TRBV7-8 and J usage is TRBJ1-2; no clear D. The CDR3 is 12 amino acids. V lost 8 bases and J 2 bases, leaving 9 bases between the germline ends. Germline assignment: CDR1 SGHVS and CDR2 FQNEAQ.

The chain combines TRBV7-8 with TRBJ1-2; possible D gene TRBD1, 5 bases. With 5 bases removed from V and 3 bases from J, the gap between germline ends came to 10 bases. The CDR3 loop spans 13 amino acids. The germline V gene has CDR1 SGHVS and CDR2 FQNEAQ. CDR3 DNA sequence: TGTGCCAGCAGCCGACTGACAGACTATGGCTACACCTTC. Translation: CASSRLTDYGYTF.